Sequencing of this T cell receptor beta chain was carried out in a study of graft-versus-host responses after intestinal transplantation (dated by TCRdb to the early 2020s). Concerning the study at large: Multivisceral, liver-intestinal, or isolated intestinal transplants were received by the recipients. Anti-thymocyte globulin induction was given to all recipients, followed by maintenance tacrolimus and steroids for approximately three years. After intestinal transplantation, graft-versus-host and host-versus-graft alloreactive T cell clones were followed in the graft, circulation and bone marrow using bulk TCR-beta CDR3 sequencing. To identify alloreactive clones, pre-transplant mixed lymphocyte reaction products were sequenced and compared with unstimulated pre-transplant donor and recipient T cells. The cohort enrolled 20 to 25 intestinal transplant recipients including one retransplant, and 3 patients lacking pretransplant specimens were excluded. Donor T cell macrochimerism was defined as a peak of at least 4% donor T cells among recipient peripheral blood mononuclear cells. Samples from a few later patients were sequenced in-house on an Illumina MiSeq with MiXCR processing rather than by the commercial service.

On the study overall, not on this receptor specifically: Early after transplant, peak levels of circulating GvH clones were associated with declines in HvG clones. The conclusions were limited by the relatively low number and heterogeneity of the intestinal transplant patients. GvH clones were detected in recipient bone marrow, and some appeared earlier in ileal mucosa or blood, consistent with an intestinal mucosal origin. High GvH to HvG T cell clonal ratios were observed in the allografts of patients with donor T cell macrochimerism.

Libraries were made using the immunoSEQ multiplex PCR assay. For most patients, genomic DNA was isolated with the Qiagen DNeasy Blood and Tissue Kit and sent frozen to Adaptive Biotechnologies for TCR sequencing. Adaptive Biotechnologies carried out high-throughput TCR-beta CDR3 sequencing of genomic DNA for most patients. Processing in the source paper ran as follows. TCR sequencing data were retrieved from Adaptive's ImmunoSEQ software for around 19 patients, whereas a few other patients were processed with MiXCR and VDJtools. To correct CD4 versus CD8 sorting errors, sequences present in both subsets at a frequency ratio below 5:1 were removed. CDR3 nucleotide sequences shared between donor and recipient were removed because the origin of such sequences could not be assigned. To be classed as alloreactive, a clone needed at least 2-fold expansion over unstimulated cells and a minimum CFSE-low frequency of 0.002% (template counts) or 0.001% (read counts). Mappable clones were those detected in sequenced pre-transplant spleen, lymph node, or MLR CFSE-low populations of the donor or recipient. Cumulative frequency of alloreactive clones was calculated as a percentage of all sequences weighted by copy number. TCRdb mirrors the immuneACCESS table, restricted to in-frame sequences. Some clones are absent from its copies; in checked studies, under half trace to an unresolved V gene, and the reason for the others is unknown. D and trimming come from the DNA, and the V and J calls and clone size come from that table. The sample table holds about 88,000 clones, of which 85% to 95% were seen once. Together, the top ten hold more than 0.15% of the sample.

CDR1 and CDR2, looked up from the germline V gene, are MGHDK and SYGVNS. After removal of 0 bases from V and 4 bases from J, the junction retains 0 bases not matched to a gene. The CDR3 goes from the cysteine to the phenylalanine over 13 residues. CDR3 DNA is the only sequence kept; it has 39 bases, read in frame from the first base. In this sample, this clone turned up a few times. Its antigen has not been determined. No much larger clonotype is one base removed from it; base qualities were not supplied. The time point label, as the study defines it: cells obtained before transplantation from donor or recipient. CD3+CD4+ and CD3+CD8+ populations were FACS-sorted from unstimulated pre-transplant donor and recipient cells taken from spleen or lymph nodes.

Here the chain combines TRBV25-1 and TRBJ2-7, with 7 bases aligning to TRBD1. Sample: unstimulated CD4+ T cells sorted from spleen or lymph node cells, taken before transplant. This receptor was taken from a human donor who was the organ donor for an intestinal transplant. This receptor has the CDR3 CASSEYRGYEQYF. The base sequence is TGTGCCAGCAGTGAATACAGGGGGTACGAGCAGTACTTC.